This T cell receptor (beta chain) was recorded in a study of blood T cell repertoires in COVID-19. Study details: PBMCs, B-cell-depleted T cells, or T cells were the source of the cDNA or gDNA that made up the material.

Enrolled through a virtual design, the participants were between about 18 and 100 years of age and came from 24 US areas. In the authors' methods: By means of reference gene primer amplification, nucleated cell counts were estimated. Produced via immunoSEQ multiplex PCR; TCRdb's table is partial and in-frame only. The V and J calls and clone size were taken over from that table, and D and trimming were inferred from the DNA. The data contain about 280,000 clones, about 83% of them seen just once; the ten biggest clones take up about 6.1%. The CDR3 extends over 15 amino acids. CDR1 and CDR2 from the germline V gene are MDHEN and SYDVKM. V lost 3 bases, J lost 4 bases, and 8 bases stayed unmatched.

Sequencing was performed on PBMCs or T cells enriched from blood (not recorded which). The clonotype originates from a woman in her thirties or forties who had recovered from COVID-19. V gene TRBV28 combines with J gene TRBJ1-1; TRBD1 matches 7 bases. The CDR3, as DNA: TGTGCCAGCAGTTTCCCGGACAGGTTGAGCACTGAAGCTTTCTTT. Translating it yields CASSFPDRLSTEAFF.